A selection of T cell receptor beta chains follows, all from one sample in a study of shared clonotypes between healthy human individuals. Repertoires were generated with immunoSEQ multiplex PCR, while TCRdb's copy carries only in-frame clones and drops some. Here the sample spans about 1,800,000 clones, about 95% being singletons. The sequencing sample was made of naive CD8+ T cells sorted from blood. All receptors derive from a man younger than 35 in good health. Both conserved end residues are trimmed from each CDR3. The order of the fields is CDR3 length, J gene, V gene, CDR3 protein.

11	TRBJ2-7	TRBV10-3	AISEGIGYEQY
16	TRBJ2-3	TRBV5-1	ASSLQTSGGPSTDTQY
14	TRBJ2-7	TRBV5-1	ASSWERGPRVYEQY
15	TRBJ2-3	TRBV2	ASSEALEGVNTDTQY
12	TRBJ1-2	TRBV2	ASSPATAYYGYT
13	TRBJ1-1	TRBV7-9	ASSQIGGGRTEAF
12	TRBJ2-1	TRBV7-7	ASSLLAGGGEQF
13	TRBJ2-1	TRBV10-3	AIGLAGGPGNEQF
13	TRBJ1-1	TRBV5-4	ASSLVGLGNTEAF
11	TRBJ2-7	TRBV14	ASSQEWRYEQY
11	TRBJ2-1	TRBV7-9	ASSWALLDEQF
12	TRBJ2-7	TRBV6-5	ASRTRTQRGEQY
11	TRBJ1-1	TRBV9	ASSLGGLTEAF
11	TRBJ2-7	TRBV2	ASSAGWGYEQY
12	TRBJ2-3	TRBV9	ASSVEIGDNTQY
13	TRBJ1-2	TRBV4-1	ASSQVGTGGYGYT
14	TRBJ2-1	TRBV6-1	ASSDLSGSFSDEQF
12	TRBJ1-6	TRBV27	ASSFQNHNSPLH
14	TRBJ2-7	TRBV5-1	ASSFREVDRVYEQY
10	TRBJ2-7	TRBV7-9	ASSLYQYEQY
11	TRBJ1-4	TRBV13	ASSPGQQEKLF
12	TRBJ2-4	TRBV7-9	ASSGWGNKNIQY
13	TRBJ1-2	TRBV6-5	ASSYSTTVNYGYT
13	TRBJ1-6	TRBV6-6	ASSQQGNFNSPLH
17	TRBJ1-1	TRBV9	ASSVGIGGTAETNTEAF
12	TRBJ1-5	TRBV25-1	ASSEFTEGQPQH
11	TRBJ2-1	TRBV7-7	ASSLDLADEQF
12	TRBJ2-5	TRBV28	ASSFGQGPETQY
12	TRBJ1-1	TRBV29-1	SVEGAGWRTEAF
14	TRBJ2-7	TRBV27	ASSLRFAGATDEQY
12	TRBJ2-1	TRBV6-5	ASSYSGQGGEQF
12	TRBJ2-7	TRBV27	ASSFQGGSYEQY
11	TRBJ2-7	TRBV30	AWSYRGPYEQY
12	TRBJ2-7	TRBV29-1	SALNRDRSYEQY
13	TRBJ1-1	TRBV10-2	ASSESVTGITEAF
12	TRBJ1-1	TRBV5-6	ASSLEVLNTEAF
12	TRBJ2-1	TRBV27	ASSLLGTHNEQF
11	TRBJ1-2	TRBV4-1	ASSQVIGGANT
12	TRBJ1-3	TRBV11-2	ASSPGYSGNTIY
12	TRBJ2-7	TRBV19	ASSPWEGNYEQY
12	TRBJ2-7	TRBV9	ASSVTSGRNEQY
9	TRBJ1-1	TRBV2	ASRLLTEAF